This section outlines one TCR beta chain sequence together with its context. V was pared by 6 bases and J by 6 bases, with 9 bases of the junction left unmatched. CDR3 length: 14 amino acids. The germline V gene has CDR1 MDHEN and CDR2 SYDVKM. The data were taken from a study of shared T cell receptors in the human thymus. Clones were read by immunoSEQ multiplex PCR, and TCRdb kept only the in-frame ones, dropping some. The sample holds 700,000 to 750,000 clones, over 75% seen once. These data were likewise used in another study, on human thymus T cells. That source reports: Usage of V and J genes appeared biased in thymic and blood repertoires. Related work found strong thymic repertoire overlap between unrelated individuals.

The V and J genes are TRBV28 and TRBJ2-7; TRBD1 matches at 9 bases. This receptor was obtained from a girl under three years old with a congenital heart defect. The sequencing input was thymocytes. CDR3 region: CASRTPGQGFEQYF. The CDR3 bases are TGTGCCAGCAGAACCCCGGGACAGGGCTTCGAGCAGTACTTC.